This T cell receptor (beta chain) was retrieved from a study of CD8 T cells in ankylosing spondylitis. Germline values: CDR1 KGHSH, CDR2 LQKENI. This CDR3 comprises 15 residues. V was trimmed by 0 bases and J by 2 bases, leaving 7 bases between them. Broader study findings: Blood from ankylosing spondylitis patients appeared to carry a characteristic eight-variant TCR beta motif. A CD8+ phenotype characterized the disease-linked clones, which were relatively rare in peripheral blood.

This clonotype was seen many times. Its antigen is currently unknown. Library preparation for TCR beta used quantitative 5'-RACE with molecular barcodes. TCRdb re-called the 5' RACE reads through MiXCR, storing one row per CDR3 protein. Among 200,000 to 300,000 distinct CDR3 sequences listed, approximately 9% were seen once. V usage is TRBV18 and J usage is TRBJ2-2, with no clear D. This TCR derives from a male donor with ankylosing spondylitis or in good health (not recorded which). Sequencing was carried out using blood, either unsorted or a sorted T cell fraction (not recorded which). CDR3 DNA: TGTGCCAGCTCACCACCCTGGAGAAACACCGGGGAGCTGTTTTTT. The encoded protein is CASSPPWRNTGELFF. The full variable domain, with the rest looked up from reference TRBV18 and TRBJ2-2, is NAGVMQNPRHLVRRRGQEARLRCSPMKGHSHVYWYRQLPEEGLKFMVYLQKENIIDESGMPKERFSAEFPKEGPSILRIQQVVRGDSAAYFCASSPPWRNTGELFFGEGSRLTVL.